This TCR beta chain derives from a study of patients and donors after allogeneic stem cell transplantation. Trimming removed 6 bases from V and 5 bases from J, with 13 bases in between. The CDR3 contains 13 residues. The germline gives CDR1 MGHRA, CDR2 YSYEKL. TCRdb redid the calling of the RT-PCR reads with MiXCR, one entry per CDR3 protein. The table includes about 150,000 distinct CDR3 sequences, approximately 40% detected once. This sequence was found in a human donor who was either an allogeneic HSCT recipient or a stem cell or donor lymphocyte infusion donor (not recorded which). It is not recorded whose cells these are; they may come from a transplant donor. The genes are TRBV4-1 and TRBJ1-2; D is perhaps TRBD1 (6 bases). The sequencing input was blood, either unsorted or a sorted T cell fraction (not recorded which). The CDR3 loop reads CASRPQGSYGYTF. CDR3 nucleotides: TGCGCCAGCAGACCACAGGGATCTTATGGCTACACCTTC.